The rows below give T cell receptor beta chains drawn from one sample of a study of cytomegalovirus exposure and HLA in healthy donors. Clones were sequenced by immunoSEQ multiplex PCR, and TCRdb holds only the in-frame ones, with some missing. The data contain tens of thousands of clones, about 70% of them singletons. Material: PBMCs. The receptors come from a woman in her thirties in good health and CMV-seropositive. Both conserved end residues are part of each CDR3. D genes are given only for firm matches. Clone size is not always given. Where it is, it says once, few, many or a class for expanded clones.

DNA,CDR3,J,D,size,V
TGTGCCAGCAGCCAACCGGACAGGGTGTCCGGAGCTTTCTTT,CASSQPDRVSGAFF,TRBJ1-1,TRBD1,NA,TRBV14
TGTGCCAGCTCGAAGAAGAGTGAGGGGGCGATTGGCTACACCTTC,CASSKKSEGAIGYTF,TRBJ1-2,TRBD1,NA,TRBV9
TGTGCCATCAGCCTCTACAGCACAGATACGCAGTATTTT,CAISLYSTDTQYF,TRBJ2-3,NA,NA,TRBV10-3
TGTTCCAGCAGCTCAGGGGGCACTGAAGCTTTCTTT,CSSSSGGTEAFF,TRBJ1-1,TRBD1,few,TRBV7-9
TGTGCCAGCAGCCCAGAGGCCAGTCCGGGGTACAATGAGCAGTTCTTC,CASSPEASPGYNEQFF,TRBJ2-1,NA,once,TRBV7-9
TGTGCCAGCAGCCCCGACAGAGCTGGGGCCAACGTCCTGACTTTC,CASSPDRAGANVLTF,TRBJ2-6,NA,NA,TRBV5-4
NA,CASSFGPGEAFF,TRBJ1-1,NA,NA,TRBV6-5
TGTGCCAGCGGGGATGGGGGAGGCCGAGGAGCTTTCTTT,CASGDGGGRGAFF,TRBJ1-1,NA,NA,TRBV5-6
TGCAGCGTCGGAAACAGGGTGGGCACAGATACGCAGTATTTT,CSVGNRVGTDTQYF,TRBJ2-3,NA,NA,TRBV29-1
TGTGCCAGCAGTATTGGGACAGGGATAAATCAGCCCCAGCATTTT,CASSIGTGINQPQHF,TRBJ1-5,TRBD1,NA,TRBV6-1
TGTGCCAGCAGCTTGGACAGGGGAGGCGGCTACACCTTC,CASSLDRGGGYTF,TRBJ1-2,TRBD1,NA,TRBV5-4
TGTGCCTGGAGGGGTGGGGCCCATCAGCCCCAGCATTTT,CAWRGGAHQPQHF,TRBJ1-5,NA,few,TRBV30
TGCGCCAGCAGCCCCCTAGGTTTGGCAGGGGGCGGGGCTTTCTTT,CASSPLGLAGGGAFF,TRBJ1-1,TRBD1,NA,TRBV4-1
TGTGCCAGCAGTGAGATAAGGGACAGGGTAAACAATGAGCAGTTCTTC,CASSEIRDRVNNEQFF,TRBJ2-1,TRBD1,few,TRBV25-1
TGTGCCAGCAGCCGCATGCGGGAGTCTATCAACGAGCAGTACTTC,CASSRMRESINEQYF,TRBJ2-7,TRBD2,few,TRBV4-2
TGCGCCAGCAGCCAATCCGGGACAGGGATCTCTGGGGCCAACGTCCTGACTTTC,CASSQSGTGISGANVLTF,TRBJ2-6,TRBD1,NA,TRBV4-1
TGTGCTAGTGCCCAAGCCAGCGGCCCATCTCGAAAGGAGACCCAGTACTTC,CASAQASGPSRKETQYF,TRBJ2-5,NA,NA,TRBV12-5
TGCGCCAGCAGCTTGGCCGGGAGGGGTCCCGAGCAGTACTTC,CASSLAGRGPEQYF,TRBJ2-7,TRBD2,once,TRBV5-1
TGTGCCAGCAGTCTAGCGGGGAGCTCCTACAATGAGCAGTTCTTC,CASSLAGSSYNEQFF,TRBJ2-1,TRBD2,NA,TRBV6-5
TGTGCCACCCAAACCCCAACAGGGGTTGGGACTGAAGCTTTCTTT,CATQTPTGVGTEAFF,TRBJ1-1,TRBD1,NA,TRBV28
TGTGCCAGAAGCTTCTATCAGCCCCAGCATTTT,CARSFYQPQHF,TRBJ1-5,NA,NA,TRBV7-5
TGTGCCACCGGTTTTCAGGGCTACGAGCAGTACTTC,CATGFQGYEQYF,TRBJ2-7,NA,NA,TRBV28